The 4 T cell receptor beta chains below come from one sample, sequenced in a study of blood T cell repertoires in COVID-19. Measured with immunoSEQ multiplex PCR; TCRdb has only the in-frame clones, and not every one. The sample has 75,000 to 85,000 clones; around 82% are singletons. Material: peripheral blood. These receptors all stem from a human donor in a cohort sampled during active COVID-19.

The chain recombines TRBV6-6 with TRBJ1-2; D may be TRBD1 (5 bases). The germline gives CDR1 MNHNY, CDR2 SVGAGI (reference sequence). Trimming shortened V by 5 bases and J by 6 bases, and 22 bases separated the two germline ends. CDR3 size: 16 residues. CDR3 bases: TGTGCCAGCAGTCCCAGCCAGCGTATAGGGGAGGATGGCTACACCTTC. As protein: CASSPSQRIGEDGYTF.

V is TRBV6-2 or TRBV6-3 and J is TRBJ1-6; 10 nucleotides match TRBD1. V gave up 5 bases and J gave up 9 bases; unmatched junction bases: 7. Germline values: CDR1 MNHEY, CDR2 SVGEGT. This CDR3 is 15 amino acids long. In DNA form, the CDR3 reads TGTGCCAGCAGTACCACCGGGACAGGGGTTTCACCCCTCCACTTT. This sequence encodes CASSTTGTGVSPLHF.

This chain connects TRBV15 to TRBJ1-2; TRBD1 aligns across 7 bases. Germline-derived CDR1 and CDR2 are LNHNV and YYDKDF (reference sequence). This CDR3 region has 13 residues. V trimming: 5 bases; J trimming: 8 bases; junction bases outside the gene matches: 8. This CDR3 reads CATSPQTGMGYTF. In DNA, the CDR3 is TGTGCCACCAGCCCTCAGACAGGGATGGGCTACACCTTC. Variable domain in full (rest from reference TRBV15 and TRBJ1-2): DAMVIQNPRYQVTQFGKPVTLSCSQTLNHNVMYWYQQKSSQAPKLLFHYYDKDFNNEADTPDNFQSRRPNTSFCFLDIRSPGLGDTAMYLCATSPQTGMGYTFGSGTRLTVV.

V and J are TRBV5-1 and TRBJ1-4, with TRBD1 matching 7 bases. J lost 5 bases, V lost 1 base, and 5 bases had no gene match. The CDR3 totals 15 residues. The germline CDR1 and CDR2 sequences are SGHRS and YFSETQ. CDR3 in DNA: TGCGCCAGCAGCTTGTCTGGGACAGTAAATGAAAAACTGTTTTTT. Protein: CASSLSGTVNEKLFF. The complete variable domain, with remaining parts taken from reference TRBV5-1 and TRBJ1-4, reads KAGVTQTPRYLIKTRGQQVTLSCSPISGHRSVSWYQQTPGQGLQFLFEYFSETQRNKGNFPGRFSGRQFSNSRSEMNVSTLELGDSALYLCASSLSGTVNEKLFFGSGTQLSVL.